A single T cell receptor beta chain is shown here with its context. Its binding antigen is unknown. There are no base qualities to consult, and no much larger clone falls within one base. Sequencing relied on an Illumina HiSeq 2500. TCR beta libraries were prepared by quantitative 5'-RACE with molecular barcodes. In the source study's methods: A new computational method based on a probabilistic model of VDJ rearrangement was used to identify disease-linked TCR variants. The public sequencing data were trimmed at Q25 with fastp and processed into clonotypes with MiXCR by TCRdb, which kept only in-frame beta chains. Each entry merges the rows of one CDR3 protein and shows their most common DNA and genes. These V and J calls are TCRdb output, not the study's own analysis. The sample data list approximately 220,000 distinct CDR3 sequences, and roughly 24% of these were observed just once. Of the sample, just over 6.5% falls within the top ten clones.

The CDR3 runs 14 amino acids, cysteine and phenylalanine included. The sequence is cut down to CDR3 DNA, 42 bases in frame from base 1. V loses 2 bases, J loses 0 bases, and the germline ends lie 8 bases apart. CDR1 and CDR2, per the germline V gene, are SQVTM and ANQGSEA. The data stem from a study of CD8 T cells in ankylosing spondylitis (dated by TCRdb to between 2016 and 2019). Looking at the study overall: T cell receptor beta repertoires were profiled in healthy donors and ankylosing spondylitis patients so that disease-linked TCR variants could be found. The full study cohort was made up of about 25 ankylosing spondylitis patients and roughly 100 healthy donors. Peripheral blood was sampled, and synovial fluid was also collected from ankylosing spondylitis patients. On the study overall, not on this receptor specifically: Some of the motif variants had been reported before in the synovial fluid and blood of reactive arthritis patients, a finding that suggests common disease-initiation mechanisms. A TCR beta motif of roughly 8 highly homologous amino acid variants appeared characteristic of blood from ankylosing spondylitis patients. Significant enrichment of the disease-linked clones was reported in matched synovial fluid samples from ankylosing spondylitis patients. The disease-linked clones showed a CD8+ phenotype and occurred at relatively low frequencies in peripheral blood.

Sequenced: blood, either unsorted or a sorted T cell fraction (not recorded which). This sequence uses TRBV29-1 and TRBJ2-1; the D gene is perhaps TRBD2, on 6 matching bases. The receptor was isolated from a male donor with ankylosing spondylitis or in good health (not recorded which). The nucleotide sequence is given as TGCAGCGTTGAACGGCGGGACTCCTACAATGAGCAGTTCTTC. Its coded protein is CSVERRDSYNEQFF.